This passage covers 12 T cell receptor beta chains from one sample sequenced in a study of shared clonotypes between healthy human individuals (dated by TCRdb to 2020 to 2022). The library was obtained by the immunoSEQ multiplex PCR assay. This immuneACCESS table, as held by TCRdb, lists in-frame sequences with V and J called but not all clones. Of the missing ones, under half trace to an unresolved V gene in checked studies; the others have no known cause. The sample table lists about 2.4 million clones, more than 90% of them with a count of one. The top ten clonotypes cover 0.14% of the sample. The sequencing input was naive CD4+ T cells sorted from blood. Read against the paper, the sample's cell subset or site label means: CD45RA+ positively selected. These receptors all come from a young man in good health.

The CDR3 protein is CASSESTRRGASTDTQYF. CDR3 bases: TGCGCCAGCAGTGAGTCGACTCGGCGGGGGGCTAGCACAGATACGCAGTATTTT. The chain carries TRBV10-1 and TRBJ2-3; 8 nucleotides match TRBD2. The CDR3 totals 18 residues. The V gene end was trimmed by 0 bases and the J gene end by 0 bases; junction bases not matched to a gene: 8. Germline CDR1 and CDR2: WNHNN and SYGVQD (reference sequence).

The chain uses TRBV5-5 and TRBJ2-7; 7 bases are a match to TRBD1. CDR3 length: 13 residues. The V segment lost 0 bases and the J segment 5 bases; nucleotides outside the gene matches: 2. Germline V lookup: CDR1 SGHKS, CDR2 YYEKEE (reference sequence). For the CDR3, the DNA is TGTGCCAGCAGCTTGGTCAGGGGGAACGAGCAGTACTTC. Protein sequence: CASSLVRGNEQYF.

The chain links TRBV5-1 to TRBJ2-4; D unclear. The CDR3 runs to 14 residues. The ends were cut back, 0 bases at V and 9 bases at J, with 13 bases in the middle. Germline V CDR1 and CDR2: SGHRS, YFSETQ. Here the CDR3 reads CASSLGSQQAIQYF. DNA of the CDR3: TGCGCCAGCAGCTTGGGAAGCCAGCAAGCCATTCAGTACTTC.

The rearrangement links TRBV5-1 to TRBJ2-5, with D perhaps matching TRBD2 (6 bases). Deletions cut 6 bases from V and 2 bases from J, with 14 bases between. Germline assignment: CDR1 SGHRS and CDR2 YFSETQ. The CDR3 runs 14 residues. CDR3 nucleotides: TGCGCCAGCAACCAGATGGGACTGCAAGAGACCCAGTACTTC. This encodes CASNQMGLQETQYF.

The chain combines TRBV6-1 with TRBJ2-4, with TRBD1 matching over 7 bases. Per the germline V gene, CDR1 is MNHNS and CDR2 is SASEGT. There are 18 residues in the CDR3. The trim removed 4 bases at V and 3 bases at J, leaving 15 bases unmatched. CDR3 protein: CASSAFGTAIIGKNIQYF. CDR3 in DNA: TGTGCCAGCAGTGCCTTCGGGACAGCCATAATTGGCAAAAACATTCAGTACTTC.

As DNA, the CDR3 is TGTGCCAGCAGCTTGGGAGGACGGAGTCTTGGTGAAAAACTGTTTTTT. It specifies CASSLGGRSLGEKLFF. The rearrangement links TRBV5-5 to TRBJ1-4, with D hard to call. Trimming cost V 0 bases and J 7 bases, with 16 bases left between them. This CDR3 comprises 16 residues. From germline, CDR1 is SGHKS and CDR2 YYEKEE (reference sequence).

This clone was recorded only once. V and J are TRBV7-2 and TRBJ2-2; 7 positions match TRBD1. Unmatched junction bases numbered 3, after V lost 5 bases and J lost 3 bases. From germline, CDR1 is SGHTA and CDR2 FQGNSA. The CDR3 runs 14 residues. For the CDR3, the DNA is TGTGCCAGCAGCACGACAGGGCACACCGGGGAGCTGTTTTTT. This translates into CASSTTGHTGELFF.

The chain combines TRBV2 with TRBJ2-7; possible D gene TRBD1, 6 bases. The germline gives CDR1 SNHLY, CDR2 FYNNEI. Trimming took 4 bases from V and 4 from J, leaving 8 bases between them. The CDR3 spans 12 residues. CDR3 coding DNA: TGTGCCAGCAGTGCAGACAGGTACGAGCAGTACTTC. Translation: CASSADRYEQYF.

The gene calls are TRBV5-1 and TRBJ1-2; no reliable D call. Germline V lookup: CDR1 SGHRS, CDR2 YFSETQ. The CDR3 runs 14 residues. V was shortened by 6 bases and J by 8 bases, with 20 bases between the two germline ends. CDR3: CASTENADGGGYTF. CDR3 in DNA: TGCGCCAGCACCGAAAATGCGGACGGCGGAGGCTACACCTTC.

The CDR3 bases are TGTGCCAGCAGCTTAACGGGGATGGGAGAGACCCAGTACTTC. Its protein is CASSLTGMGETQYF. V is TRBV7-2 and J is TRBJ2-5; tentative D call: TRBD2 (5 bases). V gave up 2 bases and J gave up 4 bases, with 11 bases separating them. The CDR3 is 14 amino acids. Germline assignment: CDR1 SGHTA and CDR2 FQGNSA.

The chain couples TRBV7-9 to TRBJ2-4; TRBD2 agrees at 10 bases. CDR3 size: 15 residues. Germline CDR1 is SEHNR and CDR2 is FQNEAQ (reference sequence). J was trimmed by 9 bases and V by 0 bases; bases with no gene match: 5. The CDR3: CASSLALAGEVIQYF. CDR3 bases: TGTGCCAGCAGCTTAGCGCTAGCGGGAGAAGTCATTCAGTACTTC.

The genes are TRBV5-1 and TRBJ1-2; tentatively, D is TRBD1 (6 bases). Germline V lookup: CDR1 SGHRS, CDR2 YFSETQ. V shed 4 bases and J shed 4 bases, with 17 bases lying between them. The CDR3 spans 15 residues. The CDR3 here is CASSTQQGTLYGYTF. DNA for the CDR3: TGCGCCAGCAGCACCCAACAGGGAACCCTCTATGGCTACACCTTC.